A single sample is the source of the 18 T cell receptor beta chains below, sequenced in a study of blood T cells in healthy people across ages. It was with a sample-barcoded 5' primer and a J-beta primer mix that a second PCR of about 6 to 12 cycles was run. MiXCR was run by TCRdb on the 5' RACE reads, yielding one entry per CDR3 protein. This table has over a million distinct CDR3 sequences, under 30% appearing once. These same records also appear under a second study, on T cells of mothers and their children.

Sequencing was performed on blood. The receptors were sampled from a girl aged 2 to 10 in good health.

This clonotype was detected only a few times. The chain links TRBV14 to TRBJ2-5; D not certain. The J call is in doubt because the DNA end fits TRBJ2-7 better. Germline CDR1 and CDR2: SGHDN and FVKESK. The CDR3 is 14 residues long. CDR3 protein: CASSQAVYSYEQYF. The DNA of the CDR3 is TGTGCCAGCAGCCAAGCAGTTTACTCCTACGAGCAGTACTTC.

This clonotype was seen once. V is TRBV3-1 and J is TRBJ2-3; TRBD2 aligns across 7 bases. CDR3 length equals 17 residues. V was clipped by 0 bases and J by 2 bases; unmatched bases: 8. Germline CDR1 and CDR2: LGHDT and YNNKEL (reference sequence). The CDR3 DNA follows: TGTGCCAGCAGCCAAGAAGGGTCAAGCGGGGTCACAGATACGCAGTATTTT. Translated: CASSQEGSSGVTDTQYF.

The chain employs TRBV7-2 and TRBJ1-2, with D unresolved. Trimming shortened V by 0 bases and J by 3 bases, and 8 bases separated the two germline ends. The CDR3 contains 14 residues. Germline V lookup: CDR1 SGHTA, CDR2 FQGNSA. The CDR3 here is CASSLAPLHYGYTF. As DNA, the CDR3 is TGTGCCAGCAGCTTAGCGCCCCTGCACTATGGCTACACCTTC.

This chain connects TRBV7-2 to TRBJ2-5; 12 bases map to TRBD2. The tail of the sequence fits TRBJ2-7 better, so the J call may be wrong. The length of the CDR3 is 16 residues. The germline CDR1 and CDR2 sequences are SGHTA and FQGNSA. In DNA form, the CDR3 reads TGTGCCAGCAGCTCGTTCCTAGCGGGGGGGCCGGGCGAGCAGTACTTC. Translating it yields CASSSFLAGGPGEQYF.

The chain combines TRBV12-3 or TRBV12-4 with TRBJ1-2; TRBD1 matches 7 bases. This CDR3 is 14 amino acids long. The V gene end was trimmed by 6 bases and the J gene end by 7 bases; junction bases not matched to a gene: 11. CDR3 in DNA: TGTGCCAGCAGCCCTACCGCGACAGGGATTGGCTACACCTTC. This sequence encodes CASSPTATGIGYTF.

The V and J genes are TRBV2 and TRBJ2-5; D call uncertain. The V gene's germline CDR1 is SNHLY and CDR2 FYNNEI. With 3 bases removed from V and 4 bases from J, the gap between germline ends came to 18 bases. The CDR3 runs to 16 residues. In DNA, the CDR3 is TGTGCCAGCAGTGATTCGCCACCTCAGGTCGGAGAGACCCAGTACTTC. Encoded protein: CASSDSPPQVGETQYF.

This clonotype has only a few counts. The V call is TRBV29-1, the J call TRBJ1-1, with 7 bases aligning to TRBD1. The V gene's germline CDR1 is SQVTM and CDR2 ANQGSEA. V lost 7 bases to trimming and J lost 2 bases; unmatched junction nucleotides: 13. This CDR3 is built from 15 residues. The CDR3 DNA reads TGCAGCGGCGTCCCCTCGACAGGGCTAAACACTGAAGCTTTCTTT. This gives the protein CSGVPSTGLNTEAFF.

Here the CDR3 DNA reads TGTGCCAGCAGCTTAGAAGGTAGTGGGGAAAAACTGTTTTTT. This gives the protein CASSLEGSGEKLFF. This chain connects TRBV7-2 to TRBJ1-4; D not resolved. The CDR3 covers 14 residues. V shed 1 base and J shed 8 bases, with 11 bases lying between them. From germline, CDR1 is SGHTA and CDR2 FQGNSA.

The rearrangement joins TRBV10-3 to TRBJ2-7; the match to TRBD1 covers 7 bases. Germline CDR1 reads ENHRY; CDR2 reads SYGVKD. The CDR3 contains 13 residues. With 6 bases clipped from V and 9 bases from J, the junction kept 11 bases outside the gene matches. The CDR3 nucleotides read TGTGCCATCAGCGAAGGGACAGTGGCCGGGCAGTACTTC. Protein product: CAISEGTVAGQYF.

The chain couples TRBV29-1 to TRBJ2-6; perhaps TRBD2 as D (5 bases). The CDR3 is made up of 16 amino acids. Germline V gene data show CDR1 as SQVTM and CDR2 as ANQGSEA. V was pared by 1 base and J by 2 bases, with 12 bases between. The CDR3 protein is CSVEGRLGTGANVLTF. The CDR3 nucleotides are TGCAGCGTTGAAGGGAGGCTGGGGACTGGGGCCAACGTCCTGACTTTC.

The chain's CDR3 is CASTSDTRNQPQHF. CDR3 DNA: TGTGCCAGCACCTCCGACACGCGCAATCAGCCCCAGCATTTT. The V and J genes are TRBV28 and TRBJ1-5, with unresolved D. This CDR3 comprises 14 residues. Germline values: CDR1 MDHEN, CDR2 SYDVKM. The V end was cut by 7 bases, the J end by 2 bases, with 12 bases between. Together with reference TRBV28 and TRBJ1-5, the CDR3 gives the full variable domain: DVKVTQSSRYLVKRTGEKVFLECVQDMDHENMFWYRQDPGLGLRLIYFSYDVKMKEKGDIPEGYSVSREKKERFSLILESASTNQTSMYLCASTSDTRNQPQHFGDGTRLSIL.

This clonotype showed up just a few times. The chain joins TRBV7-3 to TRBJ1-4; TRBD1 matches at 8 bases. The CDR3 covers 13 residues. Looked up from germline, CDR1 is SGHTA and CDR2 is FQGTGA. The ends lost 5 bases at V and 8 bases at J; junction bases unmatched: 4. CDR3 coding DNA: TGTGCCAGCAGCCAGGACAGGGCGGAAAAACTGTTTTTT. It yields the protein CASSQDRAEKLFF.

This clonotype has only a few counts. This chain connects TRBV5-1 to TRBJ2-1; D unresolved. CDR1 is SGHRS, CDR2 YFSETQ, per germline. The CDR3 runs 12 residues. The V end was cut by 3 bases, the J end by 10 bases, with 11 bases between. CDR3: CASSWTPTEQFF. CDR3 DNA: TGCGCCAGCAGCTGGACGCCGACAGAGCAGTTCTTC.

This clonotype was seen a few times. The chain uses TRBV12-5 and TRBJ1-5, with D unresolved. Germline V CDR1 and CDR2: LGHNT, FRNRAP. Between the trimmed V and J ends, which lost 3 bases and 4 bases, there was a span of 4 bases. The CDR3 is 12 amino acids. The CDR3 DNA is TGTGCTAGTGGTTTAGTTAATCAGCCCCAGCATTTT. Translation gives CASGLVNQPQHF.

CDR3 coding DNA: TGTGCCAGCAGTGAATATCGTGGACATAAGCAGTTCTTC. Residues: CASSEYRGHKQFF. The genes are TRBV25-1 and TRBJ2-7, with D perhaps matching TRBD1 (5 bases). Gene TRBJ2-1 matches the end of the DNA better, so the J call may be wrong. Germline loops: CDR1 MGHDK, CDR2 SYGVNS. The CDR3 has 13 amino acids.

This chain connects TRBV27 to TRBJ1-2; D gene uncertain. V lost 0 bases and J 5 bases, leaving 7 bases between the germline ends. The CDR3 runs 13 residues. Germline assignment: CDR1 MNHEY and CDR2 SMNVEV (reference sequence). DNA of the CDR3: TGTGCCAGCAGTTTATCACGGTATTATGGCTACACCTTC. Its protein is CASSLSRYYGYTF.

A few counts support this clonotype. V and J are TRBV24-1 and TRBJ1-2; D not certain. Germline CDR1 is KGHDR and CDR2 is SFDVKD. CDR3 length: 14 amino acids. Trimming took off 3 bases at V and 4 bases at J, with 11 bases between the two ends. In nucleotides, the CDR3 is TGTGCCACCAGTGATCCAGACGGATCCTATGGCTACACCTTC. It specifies CATSDPDGSYGYTF.

This clonotype was recorded at least ten times. This chain uses TRBV24-1 with TRBJ2-1; 8 positions match TRBD1. The CDR3 has 14 residues. V was pared by 8 bases and J by 4 bases, with 6 bases of the junction left unmatched. Germline assignment: CDR1 KGHDR and CDR2 SFDVKD. As DNA, the CDR3 is TGTGCCACCATATCCGGGACAGGTTACAATGAGCAGTTCTTC. It encodes CATISGTGYNEQFF.